This T cell receptor (beta chain) was sequenced for a study of monozygotic twins with inflammatory bowel disease. Regarding the study as a whole: There was no support for any single strong signal or clonotype associated with IBD. Differing T cell subtypes remained indistinguishable.

A 6-nucleotide sample barcode was carried by the UMIs, which template switching added. TCRdb derives one entry per CDR3 protein from the 5' RACE reads, leaving out DNA. The sample is made up of about 380,000 distinct CDR3 sequences, and the top ten hold approximately 2.4% of it. Skipping T cell sorting, the study isolated total RNA directly from whole blood. There are 14 residues in the CDR3. The germline V gene has CDR1 MNHEY and CDR2 SVGAGI. As concerns this clonotype: The antigen is unknown.

The specimen was blood. The TCR comes from a human donor with ulcerative colitis or Crohn's disease, or a healthy co-twin of an affected twin (not recorded which). J is TRBJ1-2 and V is TRBV6-5. CDR3 in amino acids: CASSYSTQSYGYTF.